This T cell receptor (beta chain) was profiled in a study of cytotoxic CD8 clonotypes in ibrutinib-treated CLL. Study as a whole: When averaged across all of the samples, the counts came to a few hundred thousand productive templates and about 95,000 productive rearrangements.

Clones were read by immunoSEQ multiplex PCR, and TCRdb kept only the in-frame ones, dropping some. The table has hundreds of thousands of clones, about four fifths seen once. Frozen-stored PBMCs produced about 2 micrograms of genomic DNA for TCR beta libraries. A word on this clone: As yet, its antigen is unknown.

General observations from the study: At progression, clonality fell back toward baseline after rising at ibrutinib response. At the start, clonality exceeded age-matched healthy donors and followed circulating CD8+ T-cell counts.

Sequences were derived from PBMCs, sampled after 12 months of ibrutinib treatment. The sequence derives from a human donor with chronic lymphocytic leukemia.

This chain's CDR3 is CASSTGTVLGSDTQYF. The CDR3 nucleotides read TGTGCCAGCAGCACAGGGACGGTGTTGGGTTCAGATACGCAGTATTTT. The rearrangement joins TRBV5-4 to TRBJ2-3; tentative D call: TRBD1 (6 bases). V was pared by 4 bases and J by 4 bases, with 19 bases between. Germline CDR1 reads SGHNT; CDR2 reads YYREEE (reference sequence). This CDR3 is 16 amino acids long.